The 11 T cell receptor beta chains below come from one sample, sequenced in a study of shared clonotypes between healthy human individuals. Produced via immunoSEQ multiplex PCR; TCRdb's table is partial and in-frame only. The sample includes approximately 100,000 clones, around 68% of them seen just once. The sequencing sample was made of memory CD8+ T cells sorted from blood. Subset defined: CD45RO+ cells pooled with CCR7-negative TemRA cells. The receptors shown here come from a woman younger than 45 in good health.

J is TRBJ2-5 and V is TRBV6-5, with a weak D call TRBD2 (6 bases). The germline V gene has CDR1 MNHEY and CDR2 SVGAGI. Trimming cost V 2 bases and J 7 bases, with 8 bases left between them. This CDR3 contains 12 residues. In DNA, the CDR3 is TGTGCCAGCAGTTACGGGGGGACGACCCAGTACTTC. Protein product: CASSYGGTTQYF.

The table lists this clone with many counts. The rearrangement joins TRBV11-2 to TRBJ1-5; 10 nucleotides match TRBD1. This CDR3 is 14 amino acids long. The germline V gene has CDR1 SGHAT and CDR2 FQNNGV. V shed 5 bases, J shed 6 bases, and the junction held 4 bases outside the gene matches. CDR3 region: CASSRTGGGQPQHF. The CDR3 DNA reads as TGTGCCAGCAGCCGGACAGGGGGAGGTCAGCCCCAGCATTTT.

This sequence joins TRBV30 and TRBJ2-1, with TRBD2 identical over 10 bases. J lost 5 bases, V lost 2 bases, and 3 bases had no gene match. The length of the CDR3 is 14 residues. CDR1 GTSNPN and CDR2 SVGIG come from the germline V gene (reference sequence). CDR3: CAWSLGLADNEQFF. In DNA form, the CDR3 reads TGTGCCTGGAGTCTAGGACTAGCGGACAATGAGCAGTTCTTC.

V and J are TRBV9 and TRBJ2-1; TRBD2 agrees at 14 bases. There are 15 residues in the CDR3. In germline, CDR1 is SGDLS, CDR2 YYNGEE. The V gene end was trimmed by 4 bases and the J gene end by 5 bases; junction bases not matched to a gene: 2. Written as DNA, the CDR3 is TGTGCCAGCAGCAAGGGACTAGCGGGAGACAATGAGCAGTTCTTC. It is translated as CASSKGLAGDNEQFF.

The chain links TRBV7-9 to TRBJ2-7, with D maybe TRBD1 (7 bases). The CDR3 spans 18 residues. CDR1 is SEHNR and CDR2 is FQNEAQ in the germline V gene (reference sequence). The V end lost 2 bases, the J end lost 2 bases, and 22 bases lay between the germline ends. The CDR3 is CASSLILAARRGPYEQYF. The CDR3 nucleotides are TGTGCCAGCAGCTTAATCTTGGCCGCCCGGAGGGGGCCCTACGAGCAGTACTTC.

The genes are TRBV25-1 and TRBJ2-1, with 10 bases fitting TRBD2. The CDR3 is 16 amino acids. V was clipped by 6 bases and J by 2 bases; unmatched bases: 7. Looked up from germline, CDR1 is MGHDK and CDR2 is SYGVNS. The CDR3 DNA reads TGTGCCAGCAGCGCCAAGCGGGAGGGCACCTACAATGAGCAGTTCTTC. This encodes CASSAKREGTYNEQFF.

This sequence joins TRBV4-2 and TRBJ2-7; no firm D call. The CDR3 has 12 residues. Germline values: CDR1 LGHNA, CDR2 YNFKEQ. V gave up 4 bases and J gave up 0 bases, with 4 bases separating them. The CDR3 DNA is TGTGCCAGCAGCCCCGACTCCTACGAGCAGTACTTC. The encoded protein is CASSPDSYEQYF.

V gene TRBV30 combines with J gene TRBJ2-5; D might be TRBD1 (5 bases). The last part of the DNA fits TRBJ2-7 better; the J call may be wrong. CDR3 length equals 12 residues. Germline-derived CDR1 and CDR2 are GTSNPN and SVGIG (reference sequence). The CDR3, as DNA: TGTGCCTGGAGTGAGGCAGGGAACGAGCAGTACTTC. It codes for CAWSEAGNEQYF.

CDR3 protein: CASSESSGTDYEQYF. CDR3 nucleotides: TGTGCCAGCAGCGAGAGTAGCGGGACCGACTACGAGCAGTACTTC. The rearrangement joins TRBV7-8 to TRBJ2-7, with TRBD2 identical over 8 bases. CDR3 size: 15 residues. Losses at the gene ends were 5 bases for V and 3 bases for J; bases not matched to a gene: 9. Germline assignment: CDR1 SGHVS and CDR2 FQNEAQ.

The rearrangement uses TRBV27 and TRBJ2-2; TRBD2 aligns across 11 bases. The CDR3 totals 16 residues. V shed 6 bases, J shed 2 bases, and the junction held 5 bases outside the gene matches. Germline-derived CDR1 and CDR2 are MNHEY and SMNVEV (reference sequence). CDR3 protein: CASRTGLADNTGELFF. DNA of the CDR3: TGTGCCAGCAGGACGGGACTAGCGGATAACACCGGGGAGCTGTTTTTT.

This clone was detected a few times. Other DNA sequences within the sample encode an identical CDR3. V is TRBV5-1 and J is TRBJ1-5; 7 nucleotides line up with TRBD1. The V and J ends lost 0 bases and 5 bases, in that order; junction bases with no gene match: 2. In germline, CDR1 is SGHRS, CDR2 YFSETQ. The CDR3 runs 14 residues. Here the CDR3 DNA reads TGCGCCAGCAGCTTGGGACAGGGCGATCAGCCCCAGCATTTT. It specifies CASSLGQGDQPQHF.